Listed below are T cell receptor beta chains from one sample, sequenced in a study of blood T cell repertoires in COVID-19. Here immunoSEQ multiplex PCR was the method, and the copy in TCRdb shows in-frame clones only, minus some. The sample lists about 53,000 clones, roughly 89% occurring once. The sample consisted of peripheral blood. These receptors originate from a man in his fifties or sixties with acute or convalescent COVID-19. CDR3s include the opening cysteine and the closing phenylalanine or tryptophan. D genes are given only for firm matches. Where a row states a size, it is once, few, many or the class of an expanded clone; other rows omit it.

V gene	D gene	J gene	clone size	CDR3 DNA	CDR3 protein
TRBV6-6	TRBD1	TRBJ2-3	NA	TGTGCCAGCAGCTACGGACAGGGTGGGACAGATACGCAGTATTTT	CASSYGQGGTDTQYF
TRBV4-1	NA	TRBJ1-5	NA	TGCGCCAGCAGTAAAATGGGAGGGGGAATCAATCAGCCCCAGCATTTT	CASSKMGGGINQPQHF
TRBV10-1	TRBD2	TRBJ2-3	once	TGCGCCAGCAGCAGCGGGGACACAGATACGCAGTATTTT	CASSSGDTDTQYF
TRBV5-1	TRBD2	TRBJ2-1	NA	TGCGCCAGCGAGTTAACTAGCGGGAGCTACAATGAGCAGTTCTTC	CASELTSGSYNEQFF
TRBV19	NA	TRBJ1-2	NA	TGTGCCAGTAGGCTGATCCAGGTTGGGTATGGCTATACCTTC	CASRLIQVGYGYTF
TRBV7-3	TRBD1	TRBJ2-1	NA	TGTGCCAGCAGCTTAACGGGACAGGGCTTTGAGCAGTTCTTC	CASSLTGQGFEQFF
TRBV4-1	NA	TRBJ1-1	NA	TGCGCCAGCAGCCAAGAGTGGGAGATGAACACTGAAGCTTTCTTT	CASSQEWEMNTEAFF
TRBV10-3	TRBD2	TRBJ2-3	NA	TGTGCCACCACCAGCGTAGCGGGGGGCACAGATACGCAGTATTTT	CATTSVAGGTDTQYF
TRBV4-1	NA	TRBJ1-2	NA	TGCGCCAGCAGCCAAGATTGGGGCAGGAGCAATGGCTACACCTTC	CASSQDWGRSNGYTF
TRBV7-3	TRBD2	TRBJ2-3	once	TGTGCCAGCAGCCCCGCACTAGCGGGGAGCGTCCACATCACAGATACGCAGTATTTT	CASSPALAGSVHITDTQYF
TRBV4-2	TRBD1	TRBJ2-5	NA	TGTGCCAGCAGCTCCCAGACAGGGCAAGGGGAGACCCAGTACTTC	CASSSQTGQGETQYF
TRBV7-8	NA	TRBJ1-6	NA	TGTGCCAGCAGCTTAGGGTCAGTTAATTCACCCCTCCACTTT	CASSLGSVNSPLHF
TRBV7-9	NA	TRBJ2-2	NA	TGTGCCAGCAGCCTCCCAATCGGGCAGCGGATCGACACCGGGGAGCTGTTTTTT	CASSLPIGQRIDTGELFF
TRBV10-3	NA	TRBJ2-7	few	TGTGCCATCAGTGAGTTCGGACAGAGAAACTCCTACGAGCAGTACTTC	CAISEFGQRNSYEQYF
TRBV10-3	NA	TRBJ1-4	NA	TGTGCCATCAGTGTGGGTACAGGGCCTAATGAAAAACTGTTTTTT	CAISVGTGPNEKLFF
TRBV4-1	NA	TRBJ2-1	NA	TGCGCCAGCAGCAGGTCAGGGTTAAAGCAGTTCTTC	CASSRSGLKQFF
TRBV10-3	TRBD2	TRBJ2-3	NA	TGTGCCATCAGCTTCACTACTAGCGGGGACACAGATACGCAGTATTTT	CAISFTTSGDTDTQYF
TRBV19	TRBD1	TRBJ1-2	NA	TGTGCCAGCTCCACAGGGGTAAACTATGGCTACACCTTC	CASSTGVNYGYTF
TRBV7-7	TRBD1	TRBJ2-5	NA	TGTGCTAGCAGCTTAACCGGGACAGGGAAAGAGACCCAGTACTTC	CASSLTGTGKETQYF
TRBV11-2	NA	TRBJ1-1	NA	TGTGCCAGCAGCTTCCTTACCGGGAACACTGAAGCTTTCTTT	CASSFLTGNTEAFF
TRBV19	NA	TRBJ1-5	NA	TGTGCCAGTAGGCCTACTGAGGTAGTCAGCAATCAGCCCCAGCATTTT	CASRPTEVVSNQPQHF
TRBV27	TRBD1	TRBJ2-7	NA	TGTGCCAGCAGTTTAGGGGGACAGGGTTACGAGCAGTACTTC	CASSLGGQGYEQYF
TRBV14	NA	TRBJ1-1	NA	TGTGCCAGCAGCCAAGGAACGGGGGTGAGGACTGAAGCTTTCTTT	CASSQGTGVRTEAFF
TRBV12-5	TRBD1	TRBJ1-3	NA	TGTGCTAGTGGTTTGTTCACAGGGGTGGGAAACACCATATATTTT	CASGLFTGVGNTIYF
TRBV5-6	NA	TRBJ2-5	NA	TGTGCCAGCAGCTTTGTTGGGGGCGGGCAAGAGACCCAGTACTTC	CASSFVGGGQETQYF
TRBV19	NA	TRBJ2-2	NA	TGTGCCAGTAGCGACCCCTTGACATCGAACACCGGGGAGCTGTTTTTT	CASSDPLTSNTGELFF
TRBV5-4	TRBD1	TRBJ2-7	NA	TGTGCCAGCAGCCTCGGGACAGGGGGCTACGAGCAGTACTTC	CASSLGTGGYEQYF
TRBV5-1	TRBD1	TRBJ2-7	few	TGCGCCAGCAGCTTCCACGCCCTAACCGGGACAGGGAACTACGAGCAGTACTTC	CASSFHALTGTGNYEQYF
TRBV7-6	TRBD1	TRBJ1-1	NA	TGTGCCAGCAGCTTAGGACAGGGCACTGAAGCTTTCTTT	CASSLGQGTEAFF
TRBV27	TRBD1	TRBJ1-1	NA	TGTGCCAGCAGCATAAGAGGGACAGGGAACACTGAAGCTTTCTTT	CASSIRGTGNTEAFF
TRBV28	NA	TRBJ1-5	NA	TGTGCCAGCACCTCCCCTGAGGGCTATCAGCCCCAGCATTTT	CASTSPEGYQPQHF
TRBV6-5	TRBD1	TRBJ1-4	NA	TGTGCCAGCAGATCCGGGACAGGGGGTGGTGAAAAACTGTTTTTT	CASRSGTGGGEKLFF
TRBV6-5	TRBD2	TRBJ2-3	NA	TGTGCCAGCAGGAGGAGCGGGGGGGGCACAGATACGCAGTATTTT	CASRRSGGGTDTQYF
TRBV13	TRBD1	TRBJ1-3	NA	TGTGCCAGCAGCTACGGACAGGGCAACTCTGGAAACACCATATATTTT	CASSYGQGNSGNTIYF
TRBV24-1	NA	TRBJ2-3	NA	TGTGCCACCAGTGATTTAAGGGCTCAGGGTGGTTCAGATACGCAGTATTTT	CATSDLRAQGGSDTQYF
TRBV11-2	TRBD1	TRBJ1-4	NA	TGTGCCAGCAGCTTAGGTTTGGCCAGGGGGAATGAAAAACTGTTTTTT	CASSLGLARGNEKLFF
TRBV4-2	TRBD2	TRBJ2-7	NA	TGTGCCAGCAGCCAACGGACTAGCGGGAGGACCTACGAGCAGTACTTC	CASSQRTSGRTYEQYF
TRBV6-5	TRBD1	TRBJ1-1	NA	TGTGCCAGCAGGCCCGGGACAGGAGTAAACACTGAAGCTTTCTTT	CASRPGTGVNTEAFF
TRBV28	NA	TRBJ2-5	NA	TGTGCCAGCAGCTCCGGGAGAGAGACCCAGTACTTC	CASSSGRETQYF
TRBV5-5	NA	TRBJ2-1	NA	TGTGCCAGCAGCTTCCCAGGGACCTACAATGAGCAGTTCTTC	CASSFPGTYNEQFF
TRBV3-1/TRBV3-2	TRBD2	TRBJ2-3	NA	TGTGCCAGTCGGACTAGCGGAGATACGCAGTATTTT	CASRTSGDTQYF
TRBV7-6	TRBD1	TRBJ2-7	NA	TGTGCCAGCAGCCAGGGGTCGGGACAGGCCTACGAGCAGTACTTC	CASSQGSGQAYEQYF
TRBV28	NA	TRBJ1-2	NA	TGTGCCAGCAGGCACCGGGACTTTGGCTACACCTTC	CASRHRDFGYTF
TRBV5-4	NA	TRBJ2-1	few	TGTGCCAGCAGCCGTACGACTGCAACCAATGAGCAGTTCTTC	CASSRTTATNEQFF
TRBV29-1	TRBD1	TRBJ2-5	NA	TGCAGCGTTGTCTACAGGGGGCAACAAGAGACCCAGTACTTC	CSVVYRGQQETQYF
TRBV6-5	NA	TRBJ2-7	NA	TGTGCCAGCGGCTCGTCCTACGAGCAGTACTTC	CASGSSYEQYF
TRBV6-5	NA	TRBJ1-5	NA	TGTGCCAGCAACTTGGGGGGGCGACAGCCCCAGCATTTT	CASNLGGRQPQHF
TRBV11-2	TRBD1	TRBJ1-4	NA	TGTGCCAGCAGCTTAGGGGACAGACCTAATGAAAAACTGTTTTTT	CASSLGDRPNEKLFF
TRBV11-3	NA	TRBJ2-1	NA	TGTGCCAGCAGCTTCCTTCTAGCTGAGCAGTTCTTC	CASSFLLAEQFF
TRBV21-1	NA	TRBJ1-5	NA	TGTGCCAGCAACCCAGGGACAGTTAATCAGCCCCAGCATTTT	CASNPGTVNQPQHF
TRBV5-6	TRBD2	TRBJ2-1	NA	TGTGCCAGCAGCTTGGATTCGACTAGCGGCTACAATGAGCAGTTCTTC	CASSLDSTSGYNEQFF
TRBV28	TRBD1	TRBJ2-2	few	TGTGCCAGCAGGGGACAGGGCGGATCAGGGGAGCTGTTTTTT	CASRGQGGSGELFF
TRBV4-1	NA	TRBJ1-4	NA	TGCGCCAGCAGCCAAAACAGGGAAAATGAAAAACTGTTTTTT	CASSQNRENEKLFF
TRBV10-1	TRBD1	TRBJ2-7	NA	TGCGCCAGCCTTAACCGGGACAGAATTCCCTACGAGCAGTACTTC	CASLNRDRIPYEQYF
TRBV5-1	TRBD1	TRBJ1-1	NA	TGCGCCAGCACCCTCTCAGGGGGAGGAGACACTGAAGCTTTCTTT	CASTLSGGGDTEAFF
TRBV20-1	TRBD1	TRBJ2-7	NA	TGCAGTGCTAGTCCCGGGACAGGGGGAGACTACGAGCAGTACTTC	CSASPGTGGDYEQYF
TRBV29-1	NA	TRBJ2-7	NA	TGCAGCGTTGGGGTAGGGGGGGCCTACGAGCAGTACTTC	CSVGVGGAYEQYF
TRBV6-5	NA	TRBJ2-3	NA	TGTGCCAGCAGTCTAGCTTGGGAGGCAGATACGCAGTATTTT	CASSLAWEADTQYF
TRBV5-1	NA	TRBJ1-2	NA	TGCGCCAGCAGCTCACACTACCACCTTGAGGCGAGGGGCTACACCTTC	CASSSHYHLEARGYTF